A selection of T cell receptor beta chains follows, all from one sample in a study of cytomegalovirus exposure and HLA in healthy donors. Method: immunoSEQ multiplex PCR; TCRdb's copy keeps in-frame clones and lacks some. The sample lists approximately 160,000 clones, about 88% occurring once. Sequences were obtained from PBMCs. These receptors were collected from a woman between 18 and 30 years old in good health and CMV-seronegative. CDR3s include the opening cysteine and the closing phenylalanine or tryptophan. Each record gives: J gene, D gene, V gene, clone size, CDR3 protein, CDR3 DNA. The D gene is left open where the match is weak. Clone size, where shown, is once, few, many, or a class for clones that have expanded.

J gene: TRBJ1-4; D gene: NA; V gene: TRBV7-6; clone size: NA; CDR3 protein: CASSLGGGLQEKLFF; CDR3 DNA: TGTGCCAGCAGCTTAGGTGGAGGGCTCCAAGAAAAACTGTTTTTT
J gene: TRBJ1-6; D gene: TRBD1; V gene: TRBV6-4; clone size: once; CDR3 protein: CAGIGTGHSPLHF; CDR3 DNA: TGTGCCGGGATCGGGACAGGGCATTCACCCCTCCACTTT
J gene: TRBJ1-2; D gene: NA; V gene: TRBV18; clone size: NA; CDR3 protein: CASSPTVQVDGYTF; CDR3 DNA: TGTGCCAGCTCTCCTACTGTCCAGGTCGATGGCTACACCTTC
J gene: TRBJ2-1; D gene: TRBD2; V gene: TRBV5-1; clone size: NA; CDR3 protein: CASRSGGGAYNEQFF; CDR3 DNA: TGCGCCAGCAGGAGTGGCGGGGGGGCCTACAATGAGCAGTTCTTC
J gene: TRBJ2-1; D gene: NA; V gene: TRBV6-1; clone size: NA; CDR3 protein: CASSEATSYRNEQFF; CDR3 DNA: TGTGCCAGCAGTGAAGCTACTAGCTATAGGAATGAGCAGTTCTTC
J gene: TRBJ1-5; D gene: NA; V gene: TRBV18; clone size: NA; CDR3 protein: CASSPPREGKSNQPQHF; CDR3 DNA: TGTGCCAGCTCACCACCGAGGGAGGGGAAAAGCAATCAGCCCCAGCATTTT
J gene: TRBJ2-7; D gene: TRBD2; V gene: TRBV5-4; clone size: NA; CDR3 protein: CASSLGLAYSYEQYF; CDR3 DNA: TGTGCCAGCAGCCTTGGACTAGCCTACTCCTACGAGCAGTACTTC
J gene: TRBJ2-7; D gene: TRBD2; V gene: TRBV5-1; clone size: few; CDR3 protein: CASSEQPGGPYEQYF; CDR3 DNA: TGCGCCAGCAGCGAACAACCGGGAGGTCCTTACGAGCAGTACTTC
J gene: TRBJ1-2; D gene: NA; V gene: TRBV6-1; clone size: NA; CDR3 protein: CASSSARLEVYGYTF; CDR3 DNA: TGTGCCAGCAGCTCTGCTCGGTTGGAGGTCTATGGCTACACCTTC
J gene: TRBJ1-4; D gene: NA; V gene: TRBV27; clone size: NA; CDR3 protein: CASSLLGQGEKLFF; CDR3 DNA: TGTGCCAGCAGTTTACTGGGACAAGGAGAAAAACTGTTTTTT
J gene: TRBJ2-2; D gene: NA; V gene: TRBV6-7; clone size: NA; CDR3 protein: CAGHLAGELFF; CDR3 DNA: TGTGCCGGACATCTCGCCGGGGAGCTGTTTTTT
J gene: TRBJ1-1; D gene: TRBD1; V gene: TRBV18; clone size: NA; CDR3 protein: CASSAYRGVLMNTEAFF; CDR3 DNA: TGTGCCAGCTCAGCCTACAGGGGAGTCCTCATGAACACTGAAGCTTTCTTT
J gene: TRBJ2-7; D gene: NA; V gene: TRBV7-9; clone size: once; CDR3 protein: CASSHFGRELDEQYF; CDR3 DNA: TGTGCCAGCAGCCACTTTGGGCGGGAACTAGACGAGCAGTACTTC
J gene: TRBJ1-1; D gene: NA; V gene: TRBV6-5; clone size: many; CDR3 protein: CASSYSGANTEAFF; CDR3 DNA: TGTGCCAGCAGTTACTCAGGGGCGAACACTGAAGCTTTCTTT
J gene: TRBJ1-2; D gene: TRBD1; V gene: TRBV7-2; clone size: few; CDR3 protein: CASSPPGQGYQGYTF; CDR3 DNA: TGTGCCAGCAGCCCACCGGGACAGGGTTACCAGGGCTACACCTTC
J gene: TRBJ2-7; D gene: NA; V gene: TRBV6-6; clone size: NA; CDR3 protein: CASSPGGASYEQYF; CDR3 DNA: TGTGCCAGCAGTCCCGGGGGTGCGAGCTACGAGCAGTACTTC